The next 7 T cell receptor beta chains were all read from a single sample in a study of control samples from healthy donors and cancer patients. Clones were sequenced by immunoSEQ multiplex PCR, and TCRdb holds only the in-frame ones, with some missing. The sample holds approximately 120,000 clones; about 89% are singletons and the top ten take around 3%. Sequencing was performed on blood. Receptor source: a man between 60 and 75 years old in good health.

The rearrangement links TRBV7-2 to TRBJ2-1; 8 bases map to TRBD2. Germline lookup yields CDR1 SGHTA and CDR2 FQGNSA. The CDR3 consists of 14 residues. The V gene end was trimmed by 1 base and the J gene end by 9 bases; junction bases not matched to a gene: 5. Here the CDR3 DNA reads TGTGCCAGCAGCTTAGACGGGGGGGCCGTTGAGCAGTTCTTC. Its translation is CASSLDGGAVEQFF.

CDR3 DNA sequence: TGTGCCAGCAGACCGATGCCATCCGAACCCCATGAAGCTTTCTTT. The encoded protein is CASRPMPSEPHEAFF. The V call is TRBV6-5, the J call TRBJ1-1; D remains unclear. V gave up 6 bases and J gave up 7 bases, with 21 bases separating them. The V gene's germline CDR1 is MNHEY and CDR2 SVGAGI. This CDR3 has 15 amino acids.

The genes are TRBV5-1 and TRBJ2-3; TRBD1 matches 7 bases. The CDR3 totals 14 residues. Germline CDR1 is SGHRS and CDR2 is YFSETQ. V gave up 7 bases and J gave up 5 bases; unmatched junction bases: 10. CDR3 sequence: CASRKGQDGDTQYF. CDR3 nucleotides: TGCGCCAGCCGGAAAGGACAGGACGGAGATACGCAGTATTTT.

The V and J genes are TRBV27 and TRBJ1-4; the D gene is possibly TRBD1 (6 bases). V lost 6 bases, J lost 0 bases, and 14 bases lay in between. In germline, CDR1 is MNHEY, CDR2 SMNVEV (reference sequence). The CDR3 contains 16 residues. CDR3 amino acids: CASRKGGAATNEKLFF. CDR3 nucleotide sequence: TGTGCCAGCAGGAAGGGGGGGGCGGCAACTAATGAAAAACTGTTTTTT.

Turning to this clone: Other DNA variants within this sample encode the same CDR3. The chain employs TRBV28 and TRBJ1-1, with no clear D. Germline V gene sequence: CDR1 MDHEN, CDR2 SYDVKM. V lost 3 bases to trimming and J lost 1 base, with 6 bases between them. The CDR3 spans 13 residues. CDR3 protein: CASSFSGNTEAFF. CDR3 DNA: TGTGCCAGCAGTTTCTCGGGGAACACTGAAGCTTTCTTT.

This rearrangement joins TRBV11-2 to TRBJ1-5; 9 nucleotides align to TRBD1. Germline values: CDR1 SGHAT, CDR2 FQNNGV. Losses at the gene ends were 3 bases for V and 4 bases for J; bases not matched to a gene: 4. The CDR3 runs 15 residues. CDR3 in DNA: TGTGCCAGCAGCTTCGGGACAGGGCGAAATCAGCCCCAGCATTTT. This gives the protein CASSFGTGRNQPQHF. Full variable domain (remainder filled in from reference TRBV11-2 and TRBJ1-5): EAGVAQSPRYKIIEKRQSVAFWCNPISGHATLYWYQQILGQGPKLLIQFQNNGVVDDSQLPKDRFSAERLKGVDSTLKIQPAKLEDSAVYLCASSFGTGRNQPQHFGDGTRLSIL.

This rearrangement joins TRBV6-5 to TRBJ2-3, with D possibly matching TRBD1 (5 bases). CDR1 and CDR2 from the germline V gene are MNHEY and SVGAGI. V lost 6 bases to trimming and J lost 2 bases, with 15 bases between them. The CDR3 covers 15 residues. The DNA for the CDR3 is TGTGCCAGCAGGCTTGGGGCAGTAGACACAGATACGCAGTATTTT. Translation: CASRLGAVDTDTQYF.